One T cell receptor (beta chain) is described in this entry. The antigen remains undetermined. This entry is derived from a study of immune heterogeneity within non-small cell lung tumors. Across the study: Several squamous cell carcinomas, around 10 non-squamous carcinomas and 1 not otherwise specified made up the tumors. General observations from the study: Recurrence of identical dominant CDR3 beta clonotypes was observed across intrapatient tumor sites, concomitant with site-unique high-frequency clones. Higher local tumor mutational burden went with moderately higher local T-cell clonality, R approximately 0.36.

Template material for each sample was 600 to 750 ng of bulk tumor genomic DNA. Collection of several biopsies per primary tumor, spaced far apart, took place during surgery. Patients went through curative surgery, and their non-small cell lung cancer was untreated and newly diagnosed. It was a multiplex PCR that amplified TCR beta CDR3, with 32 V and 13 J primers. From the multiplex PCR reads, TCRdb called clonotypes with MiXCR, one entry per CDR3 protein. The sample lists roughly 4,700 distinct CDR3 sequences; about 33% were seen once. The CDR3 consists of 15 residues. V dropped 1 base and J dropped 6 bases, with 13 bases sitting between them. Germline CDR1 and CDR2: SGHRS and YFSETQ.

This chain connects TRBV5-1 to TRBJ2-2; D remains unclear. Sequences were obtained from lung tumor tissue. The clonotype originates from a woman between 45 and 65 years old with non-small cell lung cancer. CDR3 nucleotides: TGCGCCAGCAGCTTGAGTTCCGGTGTCCCCGGGGAGCTGTTTTTT. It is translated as CASSLSSGVPGELFF.